Sequencing of this T cell receptor (beta chain) was carried out in a study of cytomegalovirus exposure and HLA in healthy donors. Study-wide context: Ancestry clustering placed 70% to 90% of several hundred genotyped donors in the Caucasian-associated cluster.

Study findings and constraints: TCR beta sequences reportedly predicted most subjects' HLA-A and HLA-B alleles accurately. Most of the TCR beta V segments (in an earlier analysis) were productive either about 87% or about 30% of the time. Diagnosis of cytomegalovirus status made by the classifier reportedly showed high specificity and sensitivity.

This clone was picked up one time. As yet, its antigen is unknown. The CDR3 totals 15 residues. V lost 5 bases, J lost 4 bases, and 6 bases stayed unmatched. Per the germline V gene, CDR1 is LNHDA and CDR2 is SQIVND (reference sequence). Primers: 60 Vbeta forward and 13 Jbeta reverse. Here immunoSEQ multiplex PCR was the method, and the copy in TCRdb shows in-frame clones only, minus some. This sample yields some 150,000 clones, of which approximately 84% are seen a single time; 2% to 2.5% belongs to the top ten. This TCR came from a woman younger than 35 in good health and CMV-seronegative. The sequencing sample was made of PBMCs. V and J are TRBV19 and TRBJ1-2; TRBD1 agrees at 11 bases. The CDR3 region is CASSREGQGGYGYTF. CDR3 sequence (DNA): TGTGCCAGTAGTCGAGAGGGACAGGGGGGCTATGGCTACACCTTC. Full variable domain (missing parts from reference TRBV19 and TRBJ1-2): DGGITQSPKYLFRKEGQNVTLSCEQNLNHDAMYWYRQDPGQGLRLIYYSQIVNDFQKGDIAEGYSVSREKKESFPLTVTSAQKNPTAFYLCASSREGQGGYGYTFGSGTRLTVV.